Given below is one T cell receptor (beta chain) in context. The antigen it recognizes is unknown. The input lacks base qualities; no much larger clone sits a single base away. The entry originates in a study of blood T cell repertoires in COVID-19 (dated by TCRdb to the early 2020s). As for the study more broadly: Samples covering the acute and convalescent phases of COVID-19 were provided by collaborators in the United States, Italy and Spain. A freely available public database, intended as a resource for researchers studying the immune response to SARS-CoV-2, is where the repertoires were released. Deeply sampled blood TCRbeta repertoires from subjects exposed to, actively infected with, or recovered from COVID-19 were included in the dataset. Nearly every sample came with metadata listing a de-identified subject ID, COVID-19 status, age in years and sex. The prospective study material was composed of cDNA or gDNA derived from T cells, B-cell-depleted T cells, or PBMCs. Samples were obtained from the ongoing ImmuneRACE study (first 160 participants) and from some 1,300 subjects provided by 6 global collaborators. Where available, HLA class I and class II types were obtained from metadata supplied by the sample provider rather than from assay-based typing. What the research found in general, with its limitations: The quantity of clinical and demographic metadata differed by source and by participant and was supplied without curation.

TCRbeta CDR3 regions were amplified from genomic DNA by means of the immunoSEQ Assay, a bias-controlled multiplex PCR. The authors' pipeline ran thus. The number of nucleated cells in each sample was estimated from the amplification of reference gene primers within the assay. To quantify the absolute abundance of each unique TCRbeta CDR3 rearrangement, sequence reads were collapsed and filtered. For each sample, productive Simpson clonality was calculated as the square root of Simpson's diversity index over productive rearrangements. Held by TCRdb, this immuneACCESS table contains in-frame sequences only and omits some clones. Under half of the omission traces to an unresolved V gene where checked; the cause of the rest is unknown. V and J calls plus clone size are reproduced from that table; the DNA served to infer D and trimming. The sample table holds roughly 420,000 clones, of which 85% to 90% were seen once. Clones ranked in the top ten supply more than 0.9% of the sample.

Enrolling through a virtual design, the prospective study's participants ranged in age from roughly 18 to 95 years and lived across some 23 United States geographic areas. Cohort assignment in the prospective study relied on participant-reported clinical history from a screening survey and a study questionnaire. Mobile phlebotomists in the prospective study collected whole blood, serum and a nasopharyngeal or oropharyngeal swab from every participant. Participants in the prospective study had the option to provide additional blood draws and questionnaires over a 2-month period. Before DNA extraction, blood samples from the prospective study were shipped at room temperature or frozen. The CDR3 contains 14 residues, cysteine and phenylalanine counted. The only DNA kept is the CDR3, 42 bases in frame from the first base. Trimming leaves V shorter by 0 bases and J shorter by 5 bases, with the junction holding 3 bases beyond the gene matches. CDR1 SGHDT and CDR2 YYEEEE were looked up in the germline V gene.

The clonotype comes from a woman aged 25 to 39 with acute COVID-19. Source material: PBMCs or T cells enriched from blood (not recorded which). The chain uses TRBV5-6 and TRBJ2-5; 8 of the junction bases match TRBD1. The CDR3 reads CASSLETGVETQYF. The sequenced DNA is TGTGCCAGCAGCTTGGAGACAGGGGTGGAGACCCAGTACTTC. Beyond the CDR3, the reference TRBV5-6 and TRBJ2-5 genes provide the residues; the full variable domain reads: DAGVTQSPTHLIKTRGQQVTLRCSPKSGHDTVSWYQQALGQGPQFIFQYYEEEERQRGNFPDRFSGHQFPNYSSELNVNALLLGDSALYLCASSLETGVETQYFGPGTRLLVL.